This T cell receptor (beta chain) was identified in a study of blood T cell repertoires in COVID-19 (dated by TCRdb to 2019 to 2021). Turning to the overall study: The collaborator samples originated in the United States, Italy and Spain and spanned the acute and convalescent phases of COVID-19. Sample metadata almost always included a de-identified subject ID, COVID-19 status, age in years and sex. The material from the prospective study consisted of cDNA or gDNA derived from T cells, B-cell-depleted T cells, or PBMCs. Where HLA class I and class II types were available, the types were taken from metadata supplied by the sample provider, not from assay-based typing. The samples were drawn from two sources: the first 160 participants of the ongoing ImmuneRACE study, and fewer than 1,500 subjects contributed by 6 global collaborators. Deeply sampled blood TCRbeta repertoires from subjects exposed to, actively infected with, or recovered from COVID-19 were included in the dataset. The repertoires were released in a freely available public database intended as a resource for research on the immune response to SARS-CoV-2. What the research found in general, with its limitations: The amount of clinical and demographic metadata varied by source and participant and was provided uncurated.

This clone was picked up a small number of times. No cognate antigen has been identified for it. Base qualities are missing; no much larger clone stands one base away. The immunoSEQ Assay, a bias-controlled multiplex PCR, was used to amplify TCRbeta CDR3 regions from genomic DNA. In the source study's methods: Nucleated cell counts per sample were estimated from amplification of reference gene primers within the assay. Sequence reads were collapsed and filtered to measure the absolute abundance of every unique TCRbeta CDR3 rearrangement. Productive Simpson clonality was computed per sample as the square root of Simpson's diversity index over productive rearrangements. The table comes from immuneACCESS by way of TCRdb, which keeps in-frame sequences with V and J called. Part of the clones is missing from these tables; in studies checked, under half for an unresolved V gene and the rest for unknown reasons. Clone size and V and J calls were adopted from that table, with D and trimming inferred from the DNA. Within this sample are around 310,000 clones, with 88% of them counted one time only. Together, the top ten hold under 5% of the sample.

Collaborating institutions collected whole blood in K2EDTA tubes following their own protocols. For TCRbeta analysis, collaborators shipped samples as frozen whole blood, isolated PBMCs, or DNA extracted from either of those sample types. CDR1 and CDR2 are read off the germline V gene (reference sequence) as SGHNT and YYREEE. The CDR3 goes from the cysteine to the phenylalanine over 15 residues. This entry keeps only the CDR3 DNA: 45 bases, framed from base 1. Here V drops 4 bases and J drops 5 bases, and the junction holds 5 bases not matched to any gene. The receptor was derived from a woman in her fifties or sixties with active or convalescent COVID-19. The V and J segments used are TRBV5-4 and TRBJ1-4; 10 bases in between match TRBD1. The source material was peripheral blood. The DNA sequence is given as TGTGCCAGCAGCACTAGGACAGGGGGAAATGAAAAACTGTTTTTT. Its coded protein is CASSTRTGGNEKLFF.